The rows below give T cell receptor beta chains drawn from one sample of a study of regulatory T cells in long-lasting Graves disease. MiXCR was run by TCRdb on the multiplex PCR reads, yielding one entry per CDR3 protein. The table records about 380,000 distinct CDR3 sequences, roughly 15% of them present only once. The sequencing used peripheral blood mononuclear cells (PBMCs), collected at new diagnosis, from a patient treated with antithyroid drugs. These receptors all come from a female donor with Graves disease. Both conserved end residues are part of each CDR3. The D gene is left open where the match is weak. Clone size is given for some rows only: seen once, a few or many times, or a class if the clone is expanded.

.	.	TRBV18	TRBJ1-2	CASSTGENYGYTF	TGTGCCAGCTCAACCGGAGAAAACTATGGCTACACCTTC
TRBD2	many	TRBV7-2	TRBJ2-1	CASSLSPGLPYNEQFF	TGTGCCAGCAGCTTATCGCCGGGACTACCATACAATGAGCAGTTCTTC
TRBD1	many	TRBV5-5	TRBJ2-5	CASRELGTGLGETQYF	TGTGCCAGCAGGGAACTCGGGACAGGGCTTGGAGAGACCCAGTACTTC
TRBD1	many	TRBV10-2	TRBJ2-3	CASSDLGQGDGLTDTQYF	TGCGCCAGCAGTGATCTAGGACAGGGGGATGGGTTGACAGATACGCAGTATTTT
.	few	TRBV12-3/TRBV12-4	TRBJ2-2	CAQGVNTGELFF	TGTGCCCAGGGAGTGAACACCGGGGAGCTGTTTTTT
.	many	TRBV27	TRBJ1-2	CASSSQDGDYGYTF	TGTGCCAGCAGTTCACAGGACGGGGACTATGGCTACACCTTC
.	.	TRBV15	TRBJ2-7	CATSRGGEQYF	TGTGCCACCAGCAGGGGTGGAGAGCAGTACTTC
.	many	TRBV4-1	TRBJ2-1	CASSQVGCEQFF	TGCGCCAGCAGCCAAGTCGGCTGTGAGCAGTTCTTC
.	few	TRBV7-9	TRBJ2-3	CALLPGDAADTQYF	TGTGCCCTTCTACCGGGGGATGCGGCAGATACGCAGTATTTT
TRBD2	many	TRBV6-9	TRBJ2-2	CASSYRPASGLAGELFF	TGTGCCAGCAGTTACCGCCCGGCTAGCGGGCTCGCCGGGGAGCTGTTTTTT
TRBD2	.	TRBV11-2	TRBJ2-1	CASSLLLAGSYNEQFF	TGTGCCAGCAGTTTACTACTAGCGGGCTCCTACAATGAGCAGTTCTTC
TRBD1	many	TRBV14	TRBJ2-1	CASSQGQGVLDEQFF	TGTGCCAGCAGCCAAGGACAGGGGGTTTTGGATGAGCAGTTCTTC
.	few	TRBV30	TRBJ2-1	CAWSVGAGQYNERFF	TGTGCCTGGAGTGTAGGGGCGGGCCAATACAATGAGCGGTTCTTC
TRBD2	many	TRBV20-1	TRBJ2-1	CSARGTSGEQFF	TGCAGTGCTAGAGGGACTAGCGGTGAGCAGTTCTTC
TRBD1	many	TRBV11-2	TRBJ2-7	CASSSQQGISYEQYF	TGTGCCAGCAGCTCGCAACAGGGGATCTCCTACGAGCAGTACTTC
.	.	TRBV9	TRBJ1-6	CASSAGSFGALHF	TGTGCCAGCAGCGCAGGGTCTTTCGGGGCCCTCCACTTT
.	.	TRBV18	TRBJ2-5	CASSPRHSKETQYF	TGTGCCAGCTCACCAAGGCACAGCAAAGAGACCCAGTACTTC
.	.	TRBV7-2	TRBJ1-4	CASSLTLGPEKLFF	TGTGCCAGCAGCTTAACTCTGGGGCCTGAAAAACTGTTTTTT
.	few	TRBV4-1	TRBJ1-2	CASSQDRNTGYTF	TGCGCCAGCAGCCAAGATCGGAATACTGGCTACACCTTC
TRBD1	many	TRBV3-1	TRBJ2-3	CASSARLTGGDTQYF	TGTGCCAGCAGCGCCCGCCTTACAGGGGGAGATACGCAGTATTTT
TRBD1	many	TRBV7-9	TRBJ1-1	CASSSTGESEAFF	TGTGCCAGCAGCTCGACAGGGGAGTCTGAAGCTTTCTTT
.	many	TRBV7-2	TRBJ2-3	CASSFGYDTQYF	TGTGCCAGCAGCTTTGGGTATGATACGCAGTATTTT
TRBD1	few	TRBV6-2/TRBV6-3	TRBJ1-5	CASSYGTGGTWPQHF	TGTGCCAGCAGTTACGGGACAGGGGGGACCTGGCCCCAGCATTTT
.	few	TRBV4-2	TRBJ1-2	CASSHAWGAEGYTF	TGTGCCAGCAGCCACGCATGGGGGGCCGAAGGCTACACCTTC
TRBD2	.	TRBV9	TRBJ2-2	CASRRGTSNTGELFF	TGTGCCAGCAGGAGAGGGACTAGTAACACCGGGGAGCTGTTTTTT
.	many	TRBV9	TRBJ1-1	CASSVGTAKAEAFF	TGTGCCAGCAGCGTAGGGACAGCCAAGGCTGAAGCTTTCTTT
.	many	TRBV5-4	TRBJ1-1	CASSPGFTEAFF	TGTGCCAGCAGCCCTGGGTTCACTGAAGCTTTCTTT
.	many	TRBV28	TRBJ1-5	CASSPRGPAAQPQHF	TGTGCCAGCAGTCCCAGGGGCCCCGCAGCCCAGCCCCAGCATTTT
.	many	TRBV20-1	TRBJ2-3	CSAREGATQYF	TGCAGTGCTAGAGAAGGAGCTACGCAGTATTTT
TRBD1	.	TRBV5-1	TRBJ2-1	CASSPDRGYNEQFF	TGCGCCAGCAGCCCGGACAGGGGATACAATGAGCAGTTCTTC
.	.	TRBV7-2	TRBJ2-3	CASSRWGDAGTDTQYF	TGTGCCAGCAGCCGTTGGGGGGACGCGGGCACAGATACGCAGTATTTT
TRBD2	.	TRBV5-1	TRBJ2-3	CASSPTLAADTQYF	TGCGCCAGCAGCCCGACGCTAGCGGCGGATACGCAGTATTTT
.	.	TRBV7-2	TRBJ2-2	CASSQVRLVTSGELFF	TGCGCCAGCAGCCAGGTCCGACTAGTTACTTCCGGGGAGCTGTTTTTT
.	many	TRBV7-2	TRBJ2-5	CASSWVRGVRDQETQYF	TGTGCCAGCAGCTGGGTGAGGGGAGTTAGGGACCAAGAGACCCAGTACTTC
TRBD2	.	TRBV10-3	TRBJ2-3	CAIRGTSGRVGTDTQYF	TGTGCCATCAGGGGGACTAGCGGGAGAGTCGGCACAGATACGCAGTATTTT
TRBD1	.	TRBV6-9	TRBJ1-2	CASSSGTVYGYTF	TGTGCCAGCAGTTCCGGGACAGTCTATGGCTACACCTTC
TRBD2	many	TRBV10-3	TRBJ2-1	CAIMGTSGTYNEQFF	TGTGCCATCATGGGGACTAGCGGGACCTACAATGAGCAGTTCTTC
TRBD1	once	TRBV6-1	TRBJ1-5	CASSPIVGQGSNQPQHF	TGTGCCAGCAGCCCAATCGTGGGACAGGGTAGCAATCAGCCCCAGCATTTT
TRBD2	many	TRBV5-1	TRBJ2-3	CASSFERTSAADTQYF	TGCGCCAGCAGCTTCGAAAGGACTAGCGCGGCGGATACGCAGTATTTT
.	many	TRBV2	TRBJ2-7	CASRRYHPPEQYF	TGTGCCAGCAGGCGGTATCACCCACCCGAGCAGTACTTC
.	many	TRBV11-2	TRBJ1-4	CASTTDRHNEKLFF	TGTGCCAGCACCACCGACAGGCATAATGAAAAACTGTTTTTT
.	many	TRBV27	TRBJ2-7	CASSLQVIPYEQYF	TGTGCCAGCAGTTTACAAGTCATACCCTACGAGCAGTACTTC
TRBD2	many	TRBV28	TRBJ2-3	CASSFPGLAGGQEGTDTQYF	TGTGCCAGCAGTTTCCCGGGACTAGCGGGAGGTCAGGAGGGCACAGATACGCAGTATTTT
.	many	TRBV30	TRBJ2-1	CAWKSAGPEQFF	TGTGCCTGGAAAAGCGCGGGACCTGAGCAGTTCTTC